This TCR beta chain was recorded in a study of blood T cell repertoires in COVID-19. Study as a whole: The study drew acute and convalescent COVID-19 samples from the United States, Italy and Spain.

The germline V gene has CDR1 SGHAT and CDR2 FQNNGV. The ends lost 5 bases at V and 0 bases at J; junction bases unmatched: 3. The CDR3 has 16 amino acids. Clones were sequenced by immunoSEQ multiplex PCR, and TCRdb holds only the in-frame ones, with some missing. Here the sample spans tens of thousands of clones, about four fifths being singletons. The chain links TRBV11-2 to TRBJ2-5; 13 positions agree with TRBD2. Material: peripheral blood. The clonotype originates from a woman aged 55-70 years with acute or convalescent COVID-19. CDR3 in DNA: TGTGCCAGCAGCAAGGGACTAGCGGGGTACCAAGAGACCCAGTACTTC. It yields the protein CASSKGLAGYQETQYF. The full variable domain, completed using reference TRBV11-2 and TRBJ2-5, is EAGVAQSPRYKIIEKRQSVAFWCNPISGHATLYWYQQILGQGPKLLIQFQNNGVVDDSQLPKDRFSAERLKGVDSTLKIQPAKLEDSAVYLCASSKGLAGYQETQYFGPGTRLLVL.